This entry is about one T cell receptor (beta chain). CDR1 MNHNS and CDR2 SASEGT come from the germline V gene. CDR3 length: 14 amino acids. V was trimmed by 6 bases and J by 0 bases, leaving 10 bases between them. This sample is drawn from a study of metastatic and nonmetastatic thyroid tumors. MiXCR was used by TCRdb to re-call the PCR reads. The repertoire holds just over 70,000 clones, with roughly 18% as singletons. Ahead of thyroid surgery, no patient had received treatment of any kind. This receptor was taken from a female donor with papillary thyroid cancer or a benign thyroid nodule (not recorded which). Some clones in this sample may be carry-over from other donors' samples. The chain combines TRBV6-1 with TRBJ2-3; D is undetermined. Specimen: blood. CDR3 sequence reads: CASSTRVSTDTQYF. CDR3 nucleotides: TGTGCCAGCAGCACCCGGGTTAGCACAGATACGCAGTATTTT.